This is a list of T cell receptor beta chains from one sample in a study of identical twins. MiXCR, run by TCRdb on the 5' RACE reads, gives a single entry per CDR3 protein. The sample includes 450,000 to 600,000 distinct CDR3 sequences, 20% to 25% seen only once; the top ten take 0.48%. This sample was also put to use in a study of yellow fever vaccine responses in identical twins.

Material for sequencing was CD4+ T cells sorted from blood. The source of these receptors is a young woman in good health. Both conserved end residues are part of each CDR3. The D gene is left open where the match is weak. The size entry is marked missing in some rows and otherwise reads once, few, many or a size class.

clone_size,d_call,v_call,j_call,cdr3_aa,cdr3_nt
few,.,TRBV15,TRBJ2-2,CATSSPSQDPRRELFF,TGTGCCACCAGCAGTCCCTCCCAAGACCCCCGTCGAGAGCTGTTTTTT
.,TRBD1,TRBV7-2,TRBJ1-2,CASSFPRTGNYGYTF,TGTGCCAGCAGCTTTCCCAGGACAGGGAACTATGGCTACACCTTC
few,.,TRBV5-1,TRBJ2-1,CASSSGGGNSYNEQFF,TGCGCCAGCAGCTCGGGGGGCGGGAATTCCTACAATGAGCAGTTCTTC
few,.,TRBV10-3,TRBJ2-2,CAISDRSSNTGELFF,TGTGCCATCAGTGACCGGAGTTCGAACACCGGGGAGCTGTTTTTT
.,TRBD1,TRBV5-1,TRBJ1-1,CASSLAGKGQGNTEAFF,TGCGCCAGCAGCTTGGCCGGCAAGGGACAGGGGAACACTGAAGCTTTCTTT
few,TRBD1,TRBV10-3,TRBJ2-2,CASRQGIRTGELFF,TGTGCCAGCCGACAGGGGATAAGGACCGGGGAGCTGTTTTTT
.,TRBD2,TRBV6-2/TRBV6-3,TRBJ2-1,CASSSRLQLAGPYNEQFF,TGTGCCAGCAGTTCCAGACTCCAACTAGCGGGACCTTACAATGAGCAGTTCTTC
few,.,TRBV27,TRBJ2-3,CASRPIRDRNSKDTQYF,TGTGCCAGCAGACCGATCCGGGACCGCAATAGCAAAGATACGCAGTATTTT
few,TRBD1,TRBV7-9,TRBJ2-1,CASSYDRGQSSYNEQFF,TGTGCCAGCAGCTACGACAGGGGCCAAAGCTCCTACAATGAGCAGTTCTTC
.,TRBD1,TRBV10-1,TRBJ2-1,CASSEARGSGNEQFF,TGCGCCAGCAGTGAGGCCAGGGGGTCGGGGAATGAGCAGTTCTTC